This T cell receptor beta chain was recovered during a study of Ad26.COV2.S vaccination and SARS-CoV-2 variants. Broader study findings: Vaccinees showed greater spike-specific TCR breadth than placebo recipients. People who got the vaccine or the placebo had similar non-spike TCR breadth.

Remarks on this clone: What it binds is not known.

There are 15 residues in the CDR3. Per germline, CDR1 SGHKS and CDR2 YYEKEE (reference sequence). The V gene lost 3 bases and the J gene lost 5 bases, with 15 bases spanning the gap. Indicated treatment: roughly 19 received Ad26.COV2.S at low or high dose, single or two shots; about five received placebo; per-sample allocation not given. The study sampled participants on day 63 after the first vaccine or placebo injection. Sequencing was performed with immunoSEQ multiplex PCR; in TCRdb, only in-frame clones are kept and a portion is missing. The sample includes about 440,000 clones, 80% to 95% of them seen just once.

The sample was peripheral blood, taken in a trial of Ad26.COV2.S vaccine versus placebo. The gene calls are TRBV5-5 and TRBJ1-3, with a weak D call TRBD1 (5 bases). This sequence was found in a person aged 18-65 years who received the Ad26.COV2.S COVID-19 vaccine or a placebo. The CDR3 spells CASSWGSGTRNTIYF. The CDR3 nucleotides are TGTGCCAGCAGCTGGGGTAGTGGGACCCGAAACACCATATATTTT.